In its sample, the clone carrying this TCR beta chain was seen a few times. The antigen remains undetermined. The record originates from a study of response to subunit inactivated influenza vaccine. General study results and limits: The study's authors posited that every seasonal influenza vaccination enlists few new T cells.

Germline V gives CDR1 MDHEN, CDR2 SYDVKM. This CDR3 is 15 amino acids long. Trimming stripped 6 bases from V and 4 bases from J, with 18 bases between. In TCRdb, the RT-PCR reads were re-called with MiXCR into one record per CDR3 protein. The sample lists 600,000 to 850,000 distinct CDR3 sequences; 12% to 15% were seen once. The V call is TRBV28, the J call TRBJ2-5, with D perhaps matching TRBD1 (7 bases). The sequence came from a man aged 50-60 years who received an inactivated influenza vaccine. The source was PBMCs from blood, collected approximately 15 days before vaccination. CDR3 sequence reads: CASSALEGARETQYF. DNA of the CDR3: TGTGCCAGCAGCGCTTTGGAGGGGGCGAGAGAGACCCAGTACTTC.